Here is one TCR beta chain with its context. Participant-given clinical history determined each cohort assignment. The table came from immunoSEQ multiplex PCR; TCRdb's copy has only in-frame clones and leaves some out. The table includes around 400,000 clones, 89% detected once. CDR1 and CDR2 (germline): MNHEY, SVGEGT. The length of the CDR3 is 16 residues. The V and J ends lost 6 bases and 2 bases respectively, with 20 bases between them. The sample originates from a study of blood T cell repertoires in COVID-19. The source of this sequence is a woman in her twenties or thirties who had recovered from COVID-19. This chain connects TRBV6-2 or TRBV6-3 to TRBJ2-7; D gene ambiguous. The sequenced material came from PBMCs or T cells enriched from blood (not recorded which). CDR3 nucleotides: TGTGCCAGCAGCGGTCTCCAACAGTTTATACCCTACGAGCAGTACTTC. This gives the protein CASSGLQQFIPYEQYF.